This T cell receptor beta chain was obtained from a study of cytomegalovirus exposure and HLA in healthy donors. Both 60 Vbeta primers and 13 Jbeta primers went into the PCR. Repertoires were generated with immunoSEQ multiplex PCR, while TCRdb's copy carries only in-frame clones and drops some. The sample records some 270,000 clones, about 80% being singletons. General study points: For most TCR beta V segments, an earlier analysis put the productive rate at about 87% or about 30% of the time. There were some V segments, including TRBV6-2 and TRBV6-3, excluded as indistinguishable. Certain sequence variants were highly shared and formed a cluster, and this cluster was likely a sequencing artifact. Using a false discovery rate of 0.05, a later analysis showed that some 16,000 TCR beta sequences were associated with HLA alleles.

The CDR3 totals 14 residues. V was pared by 6 bases and J by 9 bases, with 13 bases of the junction left unmatched. The germline V gene encodes CDR1 SGHVS and CDR2 FQNEAQ. In its sample, this clone was seen a few times. Antigen specificity is unknown. The receptor was derived from a girl aged 2-9 years in good health and CMV-seronegative. What was sequenced was PBMCs. V and J are TRBV7-8 and TRBJ2-7; 8 bases line up with TRBD2. Here the CDR3 DNA reads TGTGCCAGCAGTCACGCGGGAGGCCCCCCGGCGCAGTACTTC. Translated, it gives CASSHAGGPPAQYF. The entire variable domain, with the rest obtained from reference TRBV7-8 and TRBJ2-7, is as follows: GAGVSQSPRYKVAKRGQDVALRCDPISGHVSLFWYQQALGQGPEFLTYFQNEAQLDKSGLPSDRFFAERPEGSVSTLKIQRTQQEDSAVYLCASSHAGGPPAQYFGPGTRLTVT.